This T cell receptor (beta chain) was obtained from a study of siplizumab effects on memory and regulatory T cells. Points from the study as a whole: Sequences below about 10^-5 frequency were poorly captured. As a result, only a minor fraction of alloreactive clones mapped to unstimulated subsets.

This CDR3 contains 13 residues. V was pared by 5 bases and J by 8 bases, with 12 bases between. Germline-derived CDR1 and CDR2 are SGHTA and FQGNSA. With regard to this clone: Its antigen is as yet unknown.

The study assayed approximately 100,000 TCR templates per sample. This table comes from immunoSEQ multiplex PCR, and its TCRdb copy is limited to in-frame clones, with some not included. The sample contains around 110,000 clones, about 94% of which appear only once. This TCR was sampled from a human donor in good health. Sequencing was performed on non-Treg CD4+ T cells sorted from blood. The J gene is TRBJ1-4, the V gene TRBV7-2; no clear D. CDR3 sequence reads: CASSPGRGEKLFF. The CDR3 DNA is TGTGCCAGCAGCCCGGGTCGGGGAGAAAAACTGTTTTTT.